This T cell receptor (beta chain) was sequenced in a study of T cell responses to AZD1222 COVID-19 vaccine. TCRdb keeps only in-frame clones here, not all; method: immunoSEQ multiplex PCR. The repertoire holds 150,000 to 200,000 clones, with 90% to 95% as singletons. Germline V gene lookup returns CDR1 LGHDT and CDR2 YNNKEL (reference sequence). The CDR3 has 13 amino acids. The V end lost 0 bases, the J end lost 2 bases, and 3 bases lay between the germline ends. The sequence was collected from an adult in good health. The chain recombines TRBV3-1 (or the pseudogene TRBV3-2) with TRBJ2-3; D is unclear. The material was peripheral blood, obtained on day 0 of AZD1222 vaccination. The CDR3 DNA sequence: TGTGCCAGCAGCCAAGATAACACAGATACGCAGTATTTT. Amino acids: CASSQDNTDTQYF.